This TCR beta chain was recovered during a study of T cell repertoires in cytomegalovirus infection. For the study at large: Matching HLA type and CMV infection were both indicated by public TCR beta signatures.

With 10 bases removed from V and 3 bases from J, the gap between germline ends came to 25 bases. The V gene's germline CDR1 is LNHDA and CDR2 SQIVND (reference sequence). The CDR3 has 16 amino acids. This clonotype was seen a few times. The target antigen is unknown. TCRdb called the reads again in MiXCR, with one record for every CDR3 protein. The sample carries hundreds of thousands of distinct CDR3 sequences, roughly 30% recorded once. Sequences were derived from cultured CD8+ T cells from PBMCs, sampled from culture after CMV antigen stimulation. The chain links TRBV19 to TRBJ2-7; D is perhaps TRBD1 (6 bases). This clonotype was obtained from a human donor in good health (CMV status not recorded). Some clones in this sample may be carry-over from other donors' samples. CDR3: CATSRNEGQEIYEQYF. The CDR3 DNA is TGTGCCACTTCGCGCAACGAGGGACAAGAAATCTACGAGCAGTACTTC.